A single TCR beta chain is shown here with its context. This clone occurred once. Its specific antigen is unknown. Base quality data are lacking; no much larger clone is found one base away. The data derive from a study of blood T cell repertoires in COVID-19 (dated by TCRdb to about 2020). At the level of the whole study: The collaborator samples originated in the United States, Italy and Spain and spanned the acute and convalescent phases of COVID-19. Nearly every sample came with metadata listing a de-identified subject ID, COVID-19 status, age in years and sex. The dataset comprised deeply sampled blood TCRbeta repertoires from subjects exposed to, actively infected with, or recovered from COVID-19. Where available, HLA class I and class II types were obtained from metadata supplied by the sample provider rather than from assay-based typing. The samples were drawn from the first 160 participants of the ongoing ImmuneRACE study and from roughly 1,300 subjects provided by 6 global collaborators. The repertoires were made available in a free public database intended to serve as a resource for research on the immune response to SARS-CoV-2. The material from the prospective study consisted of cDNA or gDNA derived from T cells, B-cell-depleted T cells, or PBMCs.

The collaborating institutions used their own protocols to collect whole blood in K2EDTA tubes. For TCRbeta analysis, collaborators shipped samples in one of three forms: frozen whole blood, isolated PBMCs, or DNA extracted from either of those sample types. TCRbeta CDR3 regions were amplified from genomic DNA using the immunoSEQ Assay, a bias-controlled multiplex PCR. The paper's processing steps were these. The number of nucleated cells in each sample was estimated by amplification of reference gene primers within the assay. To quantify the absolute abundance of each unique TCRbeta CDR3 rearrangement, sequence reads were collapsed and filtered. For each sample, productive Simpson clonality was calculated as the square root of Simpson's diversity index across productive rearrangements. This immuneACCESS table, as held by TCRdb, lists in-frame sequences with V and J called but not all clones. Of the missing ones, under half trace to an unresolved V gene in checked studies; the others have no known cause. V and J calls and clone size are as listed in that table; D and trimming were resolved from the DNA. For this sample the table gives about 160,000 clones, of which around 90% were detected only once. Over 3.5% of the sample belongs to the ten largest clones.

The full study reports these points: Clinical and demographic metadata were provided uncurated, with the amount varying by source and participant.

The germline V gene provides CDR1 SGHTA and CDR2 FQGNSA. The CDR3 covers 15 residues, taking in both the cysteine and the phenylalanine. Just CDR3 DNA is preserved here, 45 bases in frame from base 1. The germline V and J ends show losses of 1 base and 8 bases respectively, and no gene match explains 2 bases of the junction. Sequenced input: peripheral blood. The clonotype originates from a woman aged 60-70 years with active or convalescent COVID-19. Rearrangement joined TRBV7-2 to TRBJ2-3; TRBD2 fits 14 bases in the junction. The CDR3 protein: CASSLDGTSGGTQYF. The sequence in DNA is TGTGCCAGCAGCTTAGATGGGACTAGCGGGGGTACGCAGTATTTT. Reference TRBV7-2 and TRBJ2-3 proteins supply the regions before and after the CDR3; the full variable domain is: GAGVSQSPSNKVTEKGKDVELRCDPISGHTALYWYRQSLGQGLEFLIYFQGNSAPDKSGLPSDRFSAERTGGSVSTLTIQRTQQEDSAVYLCASSLDGTSGGTQYFGPGTRLTVL.